These T cell receptor beta chains were read from a single sample in a study of technical replicates of blood from several donors. Data came from immunoSEQ multiplex PCR; TCRdb stores just in-frame clones and leaves some out. The sample gives about 93,000 clones, about 96% of which show up once; 0.25% to 0.3% is in the top ten. Sequenced sample: T cells isolated from PBMCs. The receptor source for this set is a human donor in good health. The CDR3 runs from the conserved cysteine through the conserved F or W. A D gene is named only where the DNA matches it firmly. Expanded clones get a size class; other rows say once, few or many, or leave the size out.

j_call d_call v_call clone_size cdr3_nt cdr3_aa
TRBJ2-5 - TRBV4-1 - TGCGCCAGCAGCCCCATGTCACTACCAGGAGGGCATCAAGAGACCCAGTACTTC CASSPMSLPGGHQETQYF
TRBJ1-2 TRBD1 TRBV6-1 once TGTGCCAGCAGTTTCGGACAGGGTGGGAACTATGGCTACACCTTC CASSFGQGGNYGYTF
TRBJ2-5 - TRBV9 once TGTGCCAGCAGCGTAGCCCAGGGCCAGACCCAGTACTTC CASSVAQGQTQYF
TRBJ1-5 - TRBV6-5 - TGTGCCAGCAGTTACGGAGCTTACAATCAGCCCCAGCATTTT CASSYGAYNQPQHF
TRBJ2-7 TRBD1 TRBV11-2 - TGTGCCAGCAGCCAATCCGGGACAGGGGGTCTCGGCGAGCAGTACTTC CASSQSGTGGLGEQYF
TRBJ2-5 TRBD2 TRBV11-3 - TGTGCCAGCAGCTTAGGACTAGCGGGGCAAGAGACCCAGTACTTC CASSLGLAGQETQYF
TRBJ2-3 - TRBV27 - TGTGCCAGCAGTTTAGGGCTAGCGAGTGATACGCAGTATTTT CASSLGLASDTQYF
TRBJ1-1 - TRBV10-3 - TGTGCCATCAGTGACATAAAAACACGATCAACAGGGAAGACTGAAGCTTTCTTT CAISDIKTRSTGKTEAFF
TRBJ1-2 - TRBV4-2 - TGTGCCAGCAGCCAGGGAACGGGGGAAGGCTACACCTTC CASSQGTGEGYTF
TRBJ2-2 TRBD2 TRBV19 - TGTGCCAGTAGGGCTAGCGGGGGTAACACCGGGGAGCTGTTTTTT CASRASGGNTGELFF
TRBJ1-1 - TRBV5-1 - TGCGCCAGCAGCTCAAAGAGTAGCACTGAAGCTTTCTTT CASSSKSSTEAFF
TRBJ1-2 TRBD1 TRBV25-1 - TGTGCCAGCAGCCCCCGGACAGGGTATGGCTACACCTTC CASSPRTGYGYTF
TRBJ2-1 TRBD2 TRBV7-6 - TGTGCCAGCAGCCCCCGTCCGGGGGGAGAACCTTACGGGGACAATGAGCAGTTCTTC CASSPRPGGEPYGDNEQFF
TRBJ2-7 TRBD1 TRBV29-1 few TGCAGCGTTCTTCCTCAGGGGGTCTACGAGCAGTACTTC CSVLPQGVYEQYF
TRBJ2-2 TRBD2 TRBV28 - TGTGCCAGCAGTTACGGACTAGCGGGAGCGCCGAACACCGGGGAGCTGTTTTTT CASSYGLAGAPNTGELFF
TRBJ2-3 TRBD2 TRBV11-3 - TGTGCCAGCAGCTCGACTAGCGGGGGACTAGATACGCAGTATTTT CASSSTSGGLDTQYF
TRBJ2-1 - TRBV5-5 - TGTGCCAGCAGCCGCGAGGTCCCCGGCAGGGCAATTGCCCTATACAATGAGCAGTTCTTC CASSREVPGRAIALYNEQFF
TRBJ1-1 - TRBV7-3 - TGTGCCAGCAGCTTAAATCCGTACACTGAAGCTTTCTTT CASSLNPYTEAFF
TRBJ2-7 - TRBV4-1 - TGCGCCAGCAGCCAAGAAATTAGTACCGGAGGGCAGTACTTC CASSQEISTGGQYF
TRBJ2-4 - TRBV7-9 - TGTGCCAGCAGCTTCGAAGAAGGAGATAACATTCAGTACTTC CASSFEEGDNIQYF
TRBJ2-7 TRBD2 TRBV5-1 once TGCGCCAGCAGCTCGAGGGGTCCGGGGGGAGGGACTTACGAGCAGTACTTC CASSSRGPGGGTYEQYF
TRBJ2-1 TRBD2 TRBV4-1 - TGCGCCAGCAGCAAGGAAAGTAGCGGGAGCTCCTACAATGAGCAGTTCTTC CASSKESSGSSYNEQFF
TRBJ1-4 TRBD1 TRBV6-1 - TGTGCCAGCAGTGAAAGCGGGACAGGGGATGAAAAACTGTTTTTT CASSESGTGDEKLFF
TRBJ2-1 TRBD1 TRBV14 - TGTGCCAGCAGCCAATCCGGACAGGGGTTGGCGCAGCAGTTCTTC CASSQSGQGLAQQFF
TRBJ2-7 - TRBV13 - TGTGCCAGCAGCTCGCGGGTTGGTCAGCAGTACTTC CASSSRVGQQYF
TRBJ2-5 - TRBV19 - TGTGCCAGTAGTCCCTCGGGCAGGGTTACGGAGACCCAGTACTTC CASSPSGRVTETQYF